These 10 T cell receptor beta chains originate from one sample sequenced in a study of T cell changes during pregnancy in multiple sclerosis. Sequencing was performed with immunoSEQ multiplex PCR; in TCRdb, only in-frame clones are kept and a portion is missing. Of about 51,000 clones in the sample, over 80% were seen once. This specimen was CD4+ T cells from peripheral blood mononuclear cells, taken in the third trimester of pregnancy. The receptors stem from a female donor with multiple sclerosis, enrolled in a pregnancy study.

This sequence joins TRBV5-1 and TRBJ2-3, with 8 positions matching TRBD1. With 1 base clipped from V and 2 bases from J, the junction kept 3 bases outside the gene matches. CDR3 length: 15 amino acids. Germline V lookup: CDR1 SGHRS, CDR2 YFSETQ. CDR3 in DNA: TGCGCCAGCAGCTTGACAGGGGGTATCACAGATACGCAGTATTTT. Translated, it gives CASSLTGGITDTQYF.

V is TRBV2 and J is TRBJ1-4; a possible D gene is TRBD1 (5 bases). V lost 4 bases to trimming and J lost 4 bases, with 10 bases between them. CDR1 and CDR2 from the germline V gene are SNHLY and FYNNEI. The CDR3 spans 14 residues. For the CDR3, the DNA is TGTGCCAGCAGTGTCGGGGGGGGTAATGAAAAACTGTTTTTT. It yields the protein CASSVGGGNEKLFF.

This chain joins TRBV30 and TRBJ1-5; perhaps TRBD1 as D (5 bases). The CDR3 length is 16 residues. Germline V gene data show CDR1 as GTSNPN and CDR2 as SVGIG (reference sequence). Deletions cut 1 base from V and 4 bases from J, with 17 bases between. For the CDR3, the DNA is TGTGCCTGGAGTGCGCTTGGGGGGTCGGGGAATCAGCCCCAGCATTTT. Protein: CAWSALGGSGNQPQHF. The full variable domain, with the rest looked up from reference TRBV30 and TRBJ1-5, is SQTIHQWPATLVQPVGSPLSLECTVEGTSNPNLYWYRQAAGRGLQLLFYSVGIGQISSEVPQNLSASRPQDRQFILSSKKLLLSDSGFYLCAWSALGGSGNQPQHFGDGTRLSIL.

This rearrangement joins TRBV15 to TRBJ2-3; 9 bases are a match to TRBD1. With V trimmed by 4 bases and J by 3 bases, 14 bases remained unmatched. CDR1 and CDR2 from the germline V gene are LNHNV and YYDKDF (reference sequence). This CDR3 spans 18 amino acids. The CDR3 spells CATSILTAGTGLTDTQYF. CDR3 nucleotide sequence: TGTGCCACCAGCATACTTACAGCCGGGACAGGGCTGACAGATACGCAGTATTTT.

V gene TRBV25-1 combines with J gene TRBJ2-5, with 9 bases matching TRBD1. Germline CDR1 is MGHDK and CDR2 is SYGVNS. CDR3 length: 15 amino acids. V lost 5 bases to trimming and J lost 5 bases; unmatched junction nucleotides: 9. CDR3 DNA: TGTGCCAGCAGTAATCCGGGACAGGGCAGGGAGACCCAGTACTTC. Translating it yields CASSNPGQGRETQYF.

The chain carries TRBV6-6 and TRBJ2-7; D is unclear. V was pared by 5 bases and J by 0 bases, with 11 bases between. The CDR3 has 14 residues. Germline values: CDR1 MNHNY, CDR2 SVGAGI (reference sequence). In nucleotides, the CDR3 is TGTGCCAGCAGTGCCCCGAGTAACTCCTACGAGCAGTACTTC. This encodes CASSAPSNSYEQYF.

The chain combines TRBV5-1 with TRBJ1-1, with D possibly TRBD1 on 5 matching bases. V was clipped by 7 bases and J by 2 bases, with 12 bases between them. CDR3 size: 13 residues. Germline V gives CDR1 SGHRS, CDR2 YFSETQ. This chain's CDR3 is CASARDSNTEAFF. CDR3 coding DNA: TGCGCCAGCGCGCGGGACTCTAACACTGAAGCTTTCTTT.

The sample holds one count of this clone. A junction boundary mismatches the germline segment, possibly from a read error. The CDR3 loop is CASSSPRTGVTSDNSPLHF. In DNA, the CDR3 is TGTGCCAGCAGCTCCCCGAGGACAGGGGTCACCTCCGATAATTCACCCCTCCACTTT. This chain links TRBV5-6 with TRBJ1-6, with 9 bases matching TRBD1. The CDR3 is 19 amino acids. Per germline, CDR1 SGHDT and CDR2 YYEEEE.

This chain connects TRBV7-9 to TRBJ2-1; 7 nucleotides agree with TRBD2. Germline lookup yields CDR1 SEHNR and CDR2 FQNEAQ (reference sequence). With V trimmed by 2 bases and J by 4 bases, 8 bases remained unmatched. The CDR3 is made up of 16 amino acids. CDR3 sequence (DNA): TGTGCCAGCAGCTTAATGACTAGCCGGTCTTACAATGAGCAGTTCTTC. It is translated as CASSLMTSRSYNEQFF.

This sequence joins TRBV4-3 and TRBJ1-1; TRBD1 is a possible D gene (6 bases). The CDR3 extends over 13 amino acids. V gave up 3 bases and J gave up 1 base, with 6 bases separating them. The germline CDR1 and CDR2 sequences are LGHNA and YSLEER. The CDR3 spells CASSQTGNTEAFF. CDR3 coding DNA: TGCGCCAGCAGCCAGACAGGGAACACTGAAGCTTTCTTT.